The clone carrying this T cell receptor (beta chain) appeared many times. Its antigen is not known. This entry belongs to a study of regulatory T cells in long-lasting Graves disease. About the study: Less than 3 months of antithyroid drugs had been taken by newly diagnosed Graves' patients.

Study-level results: Sampling was limited to peripheral blood rather than thyroid tissue. Accuracy might have suffered from few samples.

Sequencing libraries for TCR beta were prepared with iRepertoire HTBI primers and Arm-PCR of CDR3 regions. Per the original methods: Under 75 TRBV and some 14 TRBJ segments were identified across samples. TCRdb passed the multiplex PCR reads through MiXCR, listing each CDR3 protein once. These V and J calls originate from TCRdb's pipeline instead of the authors' own analysis. The repertoire holds 200,000 to 250,000 distinct CDR3 sequences, with 20% to 25% as singletons. Time point specified: newly diagnosed GD, antithyroid drugs for less than 3 months. PBMC-extracted RNA yielded the TCR library. Trimming cost V 7 bases and J 5 bases; bases outside gene matches: 9. CDR3 length: 14 amino acids.

Sequences were derived from peripheral blood mononuclear cells (PBMCs), sampled at new diagnosis, from a patient treated with antithyroid drugs. The chain has TRBV12-3 or TRBV12-4 and TRBJ2-5; TRBD2 matches 8 bases. The receptor comes from a female donor with Graves disease. CDR3 amino acids: CASMPGGSSETQYF. The CDR3 nucleotides are TGTGCCAGCATGCCGGGAGGGTCTTCCGAGACCCAGTACTTC.